The 2 T cell receptor beta chains below all came from one sample that was sequenced in a study of shared clonotypes between healthy human individuals. Assay: immunoSEQ multiplex PCR; the TCRdb copy retains only in-frame clones and omits some. The table shows about 980,000 clones, with roughly 72% occurring only once. What was sequenced was memory CD4+ T cells sorted from blood. Subset defined: CD45RA-negative fraction. Source of these receptors: a man in his late teens or twenties in good health.

This clone has only one observation. The chain uses TRBV15 and TRBJ2-7, with 13 nucleotides matching TRBD2. Germline trimming cut 0 bases from V and 2 bases from J; bases unmatched to any gene: 7. Germline V gene data show CDR1 as LNHNV and CDR2 as YYDKDF (reference sequence). There are 18 residues in the CDR3. The CDR3 DNA reads TGTGCCACCAGCAGAGATCCGGGACTAGCGGGATTCGCCTACGAGCAGTACTTC. This gives the protein CATSRDPGLAGFAYEQYF.

The chain has TRBV30 and TRBJ1-1; the D is unclear. The V end lost 7 bases, the J end lost 1 base, and 7 bases lay between the germline ends. This CDR3 has 11 residues. CDR1 and CDR2 from the germline V gene are GTSNPN and SVGIG (reference sequence). This CDR3 reads CAFGENTEAFF. The CDR3 DNA reads as TGTGCCTTCGGGGAGAACACTGAAGCTTTCTTT. The whole variable domain, filled in from reference TRBV30 and TRBJ1-1, reads SQTIHQWPATLVQPVGSPLSLECTVEGTSNPNLYWYRQAAGRGLQLLFYSVGIGQISSEVPQNLSASRPQDRQFILSSKKLLLSDSGFYLCAFGENTEAFFGQGTRLTVV.